Following are 4 T cell receptor beta chains from one sample sequenced in a study of OX40 agonist ivuxolimab in advanced cancers. Libraries were made using the immunoSEQ multiplex PCR assay. Entries here come from immuneACCESS through TCRdb and include only in-frame sequences with V and J called. Some clones fail to appear in such tables; in the studies checked, an unresolved V gene covers under half of the shortfall, and the cause of the remainder is unknown. Across this sample there are fewer than 65,000 clones, with 80% to 90% seen only once. The top ten clonotypes cover 11% of the sample. Sequenced material: CD4+ or CD8+ T cells sorted from blood, taken in a trial of the OX40 agonist ivuxolimab. The receptors originated from an adult with an advanced solid tumor such as melanoma, head and neck, liver or kidney cancer.

This clone showed up just once. The V gene is TRBV6-1, the J gene TRBJ2-1, with D maybe TRBD1 (5 bases). The V and J ends lost 5 bases and 4 bases respectively, with 15 bases between them. CDR1 and CDR2 from the germline V gene are MNHNS and SASEGT. This CDR3 contains 15 residues. The CDR3 here is CASSSTAIEYNEQFF. CDR3 DNA sequence: TGTGCCAGCAGTTCGACAGCTATAGAGTACAATGAGCAGTTCTTC.

This clone was picked up a small number of times. The V gene is TRBV16, the J gene TRBJ1-2, with a weak D call TRBD1 (6 bases). This CDR3 is 14 amino acids long. V was cut by 0 bases and J by 7 bases, with 12 bases left in between. From germline, CDR1 is KGHSY and CDR2 FQNENV. This CDR3 is CASSQSWTAGGYTF. For the CDR3, the DNA is TGTGCCAGCAGCCAATCATGGACAGCCGGTGGCTACACCTTC.

The V and J genes are TRBV5-1 and TRBJ2-3; possible D gene TRBD2, 5 bases. Between the trimmed V and J ends, which lost 4 bases and 0 bases, there was a span of 18 bases. Germline CDR1 and CDR2: SGHRS and YFSETQ. The CDR3 is 17 amino acids. The CDR3 nucleotides read TGCGCCAGCAGCCCCCCCGGACTTCGAGCTAGCACAGATACGCAGTATTTT. Amino acids: CASSPPGLRASTDTQYF.

The V call is TRBV6-6, the J call TRBJ2-3; D perhaps matches TRBD2 (7 bases). Between the trimmed V and J ends, which lost 8 bases and 5 bases, there was a span of 11 bases. Per the germline V gene, CDR1 is MNHNY and CDR2 is SVGAGI (reference sequence). This CDR3 is built from 12 residues. CDR3 in DNA: TGTGCCAGCTTAGGGGGGGGAGATACGCAGTATTTT. This codes for CASLGGGDTQYF.